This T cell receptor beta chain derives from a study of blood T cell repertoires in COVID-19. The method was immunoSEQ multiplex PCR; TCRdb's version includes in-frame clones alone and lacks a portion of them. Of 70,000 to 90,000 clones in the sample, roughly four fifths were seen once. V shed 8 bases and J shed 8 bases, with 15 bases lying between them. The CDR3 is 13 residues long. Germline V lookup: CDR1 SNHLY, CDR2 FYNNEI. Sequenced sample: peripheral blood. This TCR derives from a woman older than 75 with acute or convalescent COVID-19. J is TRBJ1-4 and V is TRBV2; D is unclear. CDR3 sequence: CASAAGVREKLFF. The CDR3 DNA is TGTGCCAGCGCTGCGGGTGTTCGGGAAAAACTGTTTTTT.